This T cell receptor beta chain is drawn from a study of shared clonotypes between healthy human individuals. Overall study context: Three plates were used per donor for CD4 naive, three for CD4 memory, two for CD8 naive and one for CD8 memory.

CDR1 is SGHRS, CDR2 YFSETQ, per germline. The V gene lost 0 bases and the J gene lost 3 bases, with 15 bases spanning the gap. The length of the CDR3 is 16 residues. Assay: immunoSEQ multiplex PCR; the TCRdb copy retains only in-frame clones and omits some. The sample consists of 1,500,000 or so clones, 98% to 99% of them appearing once. Each of the donors was a healthy adult who was HIV-negative and had not had a recent acute infection or vaccination. Among the donors, all were Caucasian adults who lived in Nashville, Tennessee. Sequenced material: naive CD4+ T cells sorted from blood. The subset was: CD45RA+ positively selected. The rearrangement links TRBV5-1 to TRBJ1-1; D is ambiguous. This TCR derives from a man aged 25-45 years in good health. DNA for the CDR3: TGCGCCAGCAGCTTGGAGTTAGAGCCCGCGGACACTGAAGCTTTCTTT. This translates into CASSLELEPADTEAFF.